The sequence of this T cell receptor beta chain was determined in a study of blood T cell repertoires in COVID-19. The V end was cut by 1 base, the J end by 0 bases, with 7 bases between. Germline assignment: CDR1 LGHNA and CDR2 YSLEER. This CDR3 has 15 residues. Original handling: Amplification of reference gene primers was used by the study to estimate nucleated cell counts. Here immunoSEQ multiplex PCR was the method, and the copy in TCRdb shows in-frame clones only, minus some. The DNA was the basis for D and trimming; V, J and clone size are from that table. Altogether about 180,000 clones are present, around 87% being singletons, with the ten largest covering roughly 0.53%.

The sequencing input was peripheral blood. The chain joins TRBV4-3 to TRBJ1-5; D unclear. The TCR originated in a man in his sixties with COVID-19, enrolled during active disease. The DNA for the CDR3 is TGCGCCAGCAGCCAAGGGGCAAGTAGCAATCAGCCCCAGCATTTT. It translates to CASSQGASSNQPQHF.